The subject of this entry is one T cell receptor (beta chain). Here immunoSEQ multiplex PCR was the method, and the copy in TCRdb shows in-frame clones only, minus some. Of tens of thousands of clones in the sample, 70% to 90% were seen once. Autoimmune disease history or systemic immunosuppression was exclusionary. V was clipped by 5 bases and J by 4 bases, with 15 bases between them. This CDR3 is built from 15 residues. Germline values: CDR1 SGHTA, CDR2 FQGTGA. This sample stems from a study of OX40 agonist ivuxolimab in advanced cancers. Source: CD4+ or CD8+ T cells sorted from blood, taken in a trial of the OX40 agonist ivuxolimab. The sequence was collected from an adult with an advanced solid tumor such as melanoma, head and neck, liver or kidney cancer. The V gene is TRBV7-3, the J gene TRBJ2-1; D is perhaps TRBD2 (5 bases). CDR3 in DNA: TGTGCCAGCAGCCCAATGAGCGGCGGGTACAATGAGCAGTTCTTC. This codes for CASSPMSGGYNEQFF.